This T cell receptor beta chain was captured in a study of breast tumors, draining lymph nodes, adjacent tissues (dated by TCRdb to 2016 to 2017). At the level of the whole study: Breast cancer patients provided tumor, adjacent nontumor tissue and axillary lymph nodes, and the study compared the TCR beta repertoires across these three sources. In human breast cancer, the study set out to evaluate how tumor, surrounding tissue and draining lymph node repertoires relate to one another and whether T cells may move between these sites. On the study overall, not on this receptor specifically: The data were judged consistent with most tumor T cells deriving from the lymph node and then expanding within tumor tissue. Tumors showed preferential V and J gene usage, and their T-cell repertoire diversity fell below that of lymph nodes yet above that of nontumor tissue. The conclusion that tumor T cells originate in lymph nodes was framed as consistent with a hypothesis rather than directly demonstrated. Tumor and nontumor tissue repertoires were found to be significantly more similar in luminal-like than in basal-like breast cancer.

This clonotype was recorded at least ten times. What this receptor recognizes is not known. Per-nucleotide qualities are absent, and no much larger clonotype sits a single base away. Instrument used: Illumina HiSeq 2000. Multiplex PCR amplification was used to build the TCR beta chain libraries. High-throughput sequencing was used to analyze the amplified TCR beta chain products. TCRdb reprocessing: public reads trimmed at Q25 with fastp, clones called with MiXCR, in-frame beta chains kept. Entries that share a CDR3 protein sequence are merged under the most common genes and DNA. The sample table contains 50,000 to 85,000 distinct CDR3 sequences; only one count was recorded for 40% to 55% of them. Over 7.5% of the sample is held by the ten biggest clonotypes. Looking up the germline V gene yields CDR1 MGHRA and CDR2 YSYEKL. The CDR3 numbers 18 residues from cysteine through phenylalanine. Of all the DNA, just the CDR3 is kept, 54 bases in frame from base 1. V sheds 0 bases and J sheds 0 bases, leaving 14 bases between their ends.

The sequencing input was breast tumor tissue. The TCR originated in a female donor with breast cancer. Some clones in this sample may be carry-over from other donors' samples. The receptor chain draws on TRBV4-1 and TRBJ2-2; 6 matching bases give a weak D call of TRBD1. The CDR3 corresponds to CASSQERGAGANTGELFF. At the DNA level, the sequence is TGCGCCAGCAGCCAAGAGAGGGGCGCAGGGGCGAACACCGGGGAGCTGTTTTTT.